Below, 29 T cell receptor beta chains from the same sample are listed, as sequenced in a study of T cell changes during pregnancy in multiple sclerosis (dated by TCRdb to the late 2010s). Library method: the immunoSEQ multiplex PCR assay. This is the immuneACCESS table as TCRdb keeps it, with only in-frame sequences that have V and J called. A part of the clones is gone; compared with another copy, unresolved V genes explain less than half, and the rest is unexplained. Here the sample has 45,000 to 65,000 clones; about 94% occur a single time. Less than 3.5% of the sample lies in the top ten. This specimen was CD8+ T cells from peripheral blood mononuclear cells, taken in the third trimester of pregnancy. These receptors were obtained from a female donor with multiple sclerosis, enrolled in a pregnancy study.

The rearrangement links TRBV6-1 to TRBJ2-3; D is possibly TRBD2 (5 bases). Between the trimmed V and J ends, which lost 5 bases and 2 bases, there was a span of 14 bases. Germline V gene lookup returns CDR1 MNHNS and CDR2 SASEGT. The CDR3 length is 15 residues. The CDR3, as DNA: TGTGCCAGCAGTAGACCGCGACTAACCACAGATACGCAGTATTTT. Protein product: CASSRPRLTTDTQYF.

The chain is built from TRBV7-2 and TRBJ2-2; D unresolved. Trimming removed 5 bases from V and 3 bases from J, with 7 bases in between. This CDR3 is built from 13 residues. Germline CDR1 and CDR2: SGHTA and FQGNSA. The CDR3 coding sequence is TGTGCCAGCAGCCCTGACTACACCGGGGAGCTGTTTTTT. Protein sequence: CASSPDYTGELFF.

The rearrangement uses TRBV30 and TRBJ2-1; 7 nucleotides align to TRBD2. V shed 0 bases, J shed 7 bases, and the junction held 0 bases outside the gene matches. Per the germline V gene, CDR1 is GTSNPN and CDR2 is SVGIG (reference sequence). This CDR3 comprises 12 residues. The CDR3 is CAWSVAGNEQFF. The CDR3 DNA reads as TGTGCCTGGAGTGTAGCGGGGAATGAGCAGTTCTTC.

This sequence joins TRBV2 and TRBJ1-5; tentative D call: TRBD1 (6 bases). This CDR3 comprises 15 residues. Germline CDR1 and CDR2: SNHLY and FYNNEI. V was trimmed by 6 bases and J by 7 bases, leaving 19 bases between them. The CDR3 loop is CASSEQGVRGQPQHF. The CDR3 DNA reads TGTGCCAGCAGCGAACAGGGTGTGCGGGGACAGCCCCAGCATTTT.

The chain carries TRBV27 and TRBJ2-7, with 9 bases fitting TRBD1. With 5 bases clipped from V and 4 bases from J, the junction kept 9 bases outside the gene matches. Germline V gene data show CDR1 as MNHEY and CDR2 as SMNVEV (reference sequence). The CDR3 covers 15 residues. Written as DNA, the CDR3 is TGTGCCAGCAGTCCGCGGGACAGGGTAAGATACGAGCAGTACTTC. Residues: CASSPRDRVRYEQYF.

J is TRBJ2-7 and V is TRBV5-1; tentatively, D is TRBD2 (7 bases). CDR1 SGHRS and CDR2 YFSETQ come from the germline V gene. The CDR3 length is 14 residues. V lost 1 base, J lost 4 bases, and 12 bases lay in between. The CDR3 DNA reads as TGCGCCAGCAGCTTGAAGGGGGGAGGGTACGAGCAGTACTTC. It yields the protein CASSLKGGGYEQYF.

The chain combines TRBV7-9 with TRBJ2-2, with D possibly being TRBD1 (5 bases). The CDR3 covers 14 residues. From germline, CDR1 is SEHNR and CDR2 FQNEAQ (reference sequence). With 3 bases removed from V and 4 bases from J, the gap between germline ends came to 9 bases. CDR3 in amino acids: CASSFSRGTGELFF. Written as DNA, the CDR3 is TGTGCCAGCAGCTTTTCTAGGGGCACCGGGGAGCTGTTTTTT.

This chain connects TRBV21-1 to TRBJ1-2; TRBD1, the table's D call, lacks a check against the DNA. TRBV21-1 is annotated as a pseudogene. This CDR3 is built from 15 residues. CDR3 DNA sequence: TGTGCCAGCAGCTTACGGACAGGGGCGAACTATGGCTACACCTTC. This gives the protein CASSLRTGANYGYTF.

The chain combines TRBV7-6 with TRBJ2-1; D gene ambiguous. Germline values: CDR1 SGHVS, CDR2 FNYEAQ. The V gene lost 2 bases and the J gene lost 3 bases, with 8 bases spanning the gap. The CDR3 has 14 residues. The DNA for the CDR3 is TGTGCCAGCAGCTTATTGGGCAGCTACAATGAGCAGTTCTTC. Translating it yields CASSLLGSYNEQFF.

The rearrangement joins TRBV9 to TRBJ2-2; D unclear. Per germline, CDR1 SGDLS and CDR2 YYNGEE. V was shortened by 0 bases and J by 4 bases, with 10 bases between the two germline ends. This CDR3 comprises 15 residues. In DNA form, the CDR3 reads TGTGCCAGCAGCGTAGGAGGTATTGGCACCGGGGAGCTGTTTTTT. This translates into CASSVGGIGTGELFF.

The rearrangement links TRBV11-3 to TRBJ2-5; tentatively, D is TRBD2 (5 bases). Germline-derived CDR1 and CDR2 are SGHNT and YENEEA. V dropped 4 bases and J dropped 5 bases, with 11 bases sitting between them. The CDR3 sequence is 13 residues long. CDR3 loop: CASSSYRGETQYF. The CDR3 bases are TGTGCCAGCAGCTCCTACAGAGGGGAGACCCAGTACTTC.

The CDR3 loop reads CASSSGLYSNQPQHF. The CDR3 coding sequence is TGTGCCAGCAGTTCAGGGCTCTATAGCAATCAGCCCCAGCATTTT. The V call is TRBV27, the J call TRBJ1-5; tentative D call: TRBD1 (5 bases). CDR3 length: 15 residues. With 4 bases removed from V and 0 bases from J, the gap between germline ends came to 10 bases. From germline, CDR1 is MNHEY and CDR2 SMNVEV (reference sequence).

The V call is TRBV6-5, the J call TRBJ1-1; no firm D call. The V gene lost 5 bases and the J gene lost 0 bases, with 13 bases spanning the gap. This CDR3 region has 15 residues. The V gene's germline CDR1 is MNHEY and CDR2 SVGAGI. CDR3 loop: CASSNTDLLNTEAFF. The CDR3, as DNA: TGTGCCAGCAGTAATACAGATCTATTGAACACTGAAGCTTTCTTT.

This chain links TRBV6-5 with TRBJ1-3, with D perhaps TRBD1 (5 bases). The CDR3 runs to 14 residues. The germline V gene has CDR1 MNHEY and CDR2 SVGAGI. Trimming removed 2 bases from V and 3 bases from J, with 8 bases in between. CDR3 region: CASSYGADGNTIYF. CDR3 DNA: TGTGCCAGCAGTTACGGGGCGGATGGAAACACCATATATTTT.

The chain employs TRBV9 and TRBJ2-2; possibly TRBD1 for D (5 bases). Germline CDR1 SGDLS, CDR2 YYNGEE. The CDR3 has 16 residues. Trimming left V 3 bases short and J 0 bases short, with 12 bases between. The CDR3 coding sequence is TGTGCCAGCAGCGCCAGGGCGTTCGCGAACACCGGGGAGCTGTTTTTT. Translation: CASSARAFANTGELFF.

V usage is TRBV7-6 and J usage is TRBJ2-7; tentative D call: TRBD2 (6 bases). The CDR3 extends over 14 amino acids. V lost 0 bases and J lost 1, with 7 bases in between. Germline values: CDR1 SGHVS, CDR2 FNYEAQ. The CDR3 region is CASSLAGGSYEQYF. CDR3 sequence (DNA): TGTGCCAGCAGCTTAGCGGGAGGTTCCTACGAGCAGTACTTC.

This rearrangement joins TRBV19 to TRBJ1-1; 9 bases match TRBD1. The V gene end was trimmed by 6 bases and the J gene end by 1 base; junction bases not matched to a gene: 0. CDR1 LNHDA and CDR2 SQIVND come from the germline V gene (reference sequence). The CDR3 consists of 13 residues. CDR3 in amino acids: CASRGQGNTEAFF. In nucleotides, the CDR3 is TGTGCCAGTAGGGGACAGGGGAACACTGAAGCTTTCTTT. Filled out from reference TRBV19 and TRBJ1-1, the complete variable domain reads DGGITQSPKYLFRKEGQNVTLSCEQNLNHDAMYWYRQDPGQGLRLIYYSQIVNDFQKGDIAEGYSVSREKKESFPLTVTSAQKNPTAFYLCASRGQGNTEAFFGQGTRLTVV.

The chain uses TRBV19 and TRBJ1-2; D is uncertain. This CDR3 has 13 amino acids. V gave up 2 bases and J gave up 5 bases, with 9 bases separating them. Looked up from germline, CDR1 is LNHDA and CDR2 is SQIVND (reference sequence). CDR3 region: CASSISSAYGYTF. The CDR3 bases are TGTGCCAGTAGTATATCGAGCGCATATGGCTACACCTTC.

The J gene is TRBJ2-5, the V gene TRBV7-9, with D tentatively TRBD1 (5 bases). V dropped 0 bases and J dropped 2 bases, with 10 bases sitting between them. Germline-derived CDR1 and CDR2 are SEHNR and FQNEAQ (reference sequence). CDR3 size: 15 residues. The CDR3 coding sequence is TGTGCCAGCAGCTTAGCGAAGCCAGGGCAAGAGACCCAGTACTTC. Amino acid sequence: CASSLAKPGQETQYF. Variable domain in full (rest from reference TRBV7-9 and TRBJ2-5): DTGVSQNPRHKITKRGQNVTFRCDPISEHNRLYWYRQTLGQGPEFLTYFQNEAQLEKSRLLSDRFSAERPKGSFSTLEIQRTEQGDSAMYLCASSLAKPGQETQYFGPGTRLLVL.

The chain is built from TRBV19 and TRBJ1-5; D might be TRBD1 (5 bases). Germline CDR1 reads LNHDA; CDR2 reads SQIVND (reference sequence). This CDR3 is built from 17 residues. V shed 3 bases and J shed 0 bases, with 15 bases lying between them. The CDR3, as DNA: TGTGCCAGTAGTATTCAGGTGCAGGGCCATAGCAATCAGCCCCAGCATTTT. Translating gives CASSIQVQGHSNQPQHF.

V is TRBV10-2 and J is TRBJ1-1, with a weak D call TRBD1 (5 bases). V gave up 4 bases and J gave up 1 base, with 7 bases separating them. Per germline, CDR1 WSHSY and CDR2 SAAADI. This CDR3 has 13 residues. DNA of the CDR3: TGCGCCAGCAGTGCCGACAGGAACACTGAAGCTTTCTTT. This translates into CASSADRNTEAFF.

The chain uses TRBV27 and TRBJ2-7; 7 nucleotides agree with TRBD1. V lost 3 bases, J lost 1 base, and 6 bases stayed unmatched. CDR1 is MNHEY, CDR2 SMNVEV, per germline (reference sequence). CDR3 length: 15 residues. The CDR3 DNA follows: TGTGCCAGCAGTTTTGAAGGGGGCCCATCCTACGAGCAGTACTTC. It codes for CASSFEGGPSYEQYF.

The chain combines TRBV7-9 with TRBJ2-4; maybe TRBD2 (5 bases). CDR1 is SEHNR and CDR2 is FQNEAQ in the germline V gene (reference sequence). The CDR3 covers 15 residues. Deletions cut 2 bases from V and 3 bases from J, with 11 bases between. In DNA form, the CDR3 reads TGTGCCAGCAGCTTATCGGAGAGCGGCAAAAACATTCAGTACTTC. It codes for CASSLSESGKNIQYF.

V is TRBV13 and J is TRBJ2-7, with D uncertain. This CDR3 region has 13 residues. The ends were cut back, 3 bases at V and 3 bases at J, with 9 bases in the middle. Germline V gene lookup returns CDR1 PRHDT and CDR2 FYEKMQ (reference sequence). Written as DNA, the CDR3 is TGTGCCAGCAGCTTGGGCAGCATCTACGAGCAGTACTTC. This codes for CASSLGSIYEQYF.

The rearrangement joins TRBV7-6 to TRBJ1-3; 7 bases are shared with TRBD1. Losses at the gene ends were 7 bases for V and 0 bases for J; bases not matched to a gene: 9. The CDR3 covers 16 residues. CDR1 is SGHVS, CDR2 FNYEAQ, per germline. DNA for the CDR3: TGTGCCAGCAAGGAGGGGGCCGTTACCTCTGGAAACACCATATATTTT. This sequence encodes CASKEGAVTSGNTIYF.

The rearrangement uses TRBV27 and TRBJ1-1, with D possibly TRBD1 on 6 matching bases. The CDR3 has 14 amino acids. Germline V gene data show CDR1 as MNHEY and CDR2 as SMNVEV (reference sequence). V lost 3 bases and J 1 base, leaving 9 bases between the germline ends. The CDR3 nucleotides read TGTGCCAGCAGTTTGGACAGATCGAACACTGAAGCTTTCTTT. Protein sequence: CASSLDRSNTEAFF.

The chain combines TRBV10-3 with TRBJ2-7, with TRBD1 identical over 8 bases. Germline loops: CDR1 ENHRY, CDR2 SYGVKD. V lost 8 bases to trimming and J lost 4 bases; unmatched junction nucleotides: 10. This CDR3 spans 14 amino acids. This CDR3 reads CAIGWVQGAYEQYF. DNA for the CDR3: TGTGCCATCGGGTGGGTGCAGGGGGCTTACGAGCAGTACTTC.

In its sample, this clone was seen once. V usage is TRBV29-1 and J usage is TRBJ2-7; 9 bases fit TRBD2. V shed 6 bases, J shed 3 bases, and the junction held 3 bases outside the gene matches. The CDR3 has 12 amino acids. CDR1 SQVTM and CDR2 ANQGSEA come from the germline V gene. The CDR3 reads CSVTSGNYEQYF. CDR3 DNA sequence: TGCAGCGTGACTAGCGGTAACTACGAGCAGTACTTC.

The chain is built from TRBV6-5 and TRBJ1-4, with a weak D call TRBD1 (5 bases). Germline V gene lookup returns CDR1 MNHEY and CDR2 SVGAGI. There are 15 residues in the CDR3. V dropped 2 bases and J dropped 8 bases, with 15 bases sitting between them. CDR3 nucleotide sequence: TGTGCCAGCAGTTACGGGGCAGCCCAAGTCGAAAAACTGTTTTTT. It codes for CASSYGAAQVEKLFF.